These 25 T cell receptor beta chains were all obtained from the same sample, sequenced in a study of blood T cell repertoires in COVID-19. Data came from immunoSEQ multiplex PCR; TCRdb stores just in-frame clones and leaves some out. This table has 30,000 to 40,000 clones, around 90% appearing once. The sequencing sample was made of peripheral blood. These receptors all stem from a man in his sixties with active or convalescent COVID-19.

The chain employs TRBV11-2 and TRBJ2-1, with 8 bases matching TRBD2. Germline V gene sequence: CDR1 SGHAT, CDR2 FQNNGV. The CDR3 length is 13 residues. Unmatched junction bases numbered 6, after V lost 6 bases and J lost 8 bases. The CDR3 DNA reads TGTGCCAGCAGGCAAGCACTAGCGGATGAGCAGTTCTTC. Its translation: CASRQALADEQFF. The whole variable domain, remainder taken from reference TRBV11-2 and TRBJ2-1, is EAGVAQSPRYKIIEKRQSVAFWCNPISGHATLYWYQQILGQGPKLLIQFQNNGVVDDSQLPKDRFSAERLKGVDSTLKIQPAKLEDSAVYLCASRQALADEQFFGPGTRLTVL.

This rearrangement joins TRBV6-5 to TRBJ1-4, with D tentatively TRBD1 (5 bases). V was shortened by 6 bases and J by 1 base, with 12 bases between the two germline ends. Germline V CDR1 and CDR2: MNHEY, SVGAGI. This CDR3 region has 15 residues. CDR3 DNA: TGTGCCAGCAGCCGAGCGGGGGGAACTAATGAAAAACTGTTTTTT. Amino acid sequence: CASSRAGGTNEKLFF.

The rearrangement joins TRBV3-1 (or the pseudogene TRBV3-2) to TRBJ2-5; a possible D gene is TRBD1 (7 bases). In germline, CDR1 is LGHDT, CDR2 YNNKEL (reference sequence). V was shortened by 6 bases and J by 5 bases, with 10 bases between the two germline ends. CDR3 length: 12 residues. CDR3 sequence (DNA): TGTGCCAGCAGGTCAGGGGGGGAGACCCAGTACTTC. Protein sequence: CASRSGGETQYF.

V and J are TRBV29-1 and TRBJ2-7, with TRBD2 matching 11 bases. V gave up 5 bases and J gave up 4 bases; unmatched junction bases: 4. Germline values: CDR1 SQVTM, CDR2 ANQGSEA. The CDR3 loop spans 13 amino acids. CDR3 sequence (DNA): TGCAGCGTTTTAGCGGGAGGGGCTTACGAGCAGTACTTC. Translation gives CSVLAGGAYEQYF.

This chain links TRBV20-1 with TRBJ2-7; the D is unclear. Trimming stripped 3 bases from V and 7 bases from J, with 10 bases between. The CDR3 consists of 11 residues. The germline V gene has CDR1 DFQATT and CDR2 SNEGSKA (reference sequence). CDR3 in amino acids: CSASGAREQYF. CDR3 DNA: TGCAGTGCTAGTGGAGCTAGGGAGCAGTACTTC.

This clone was seen a few times. J is TRBJ1-6 and V is TRBV28; maybe TRBD1 (5 bases). This CDR3 is 12 amino acids long. Germline V lookup: CDR1 MDHEN, CDR2 SYDVKM. Trimming shortened V by 6 bases and J by 7 bases, and 7 bases separated the two germline ends. CDR3 sequence (DNA): TGTGCCAGCAGCGGGGGGAATTCACCCCTCCACTTT. Translating gives CASSGGNSPLHF.

The J gene is TRBJ1-3, the V gene TRBV28; D not resolved. V was clipped by 2 bases and J by 5 bases, with 13 bases between them. This CDR3 is built from 15 residues. Germline V CDR1 and CDR2: MDHEN, SYDVKM. The CDR3 reads CASSLDSPPRNTIYF. In nucleotides, the CDR3 is TGTGCCAGCAGTTTAGACTCTCCGCCCCGAAACACCATATATTTT.

This chain uses TRBV6-5 with TRBJ1-1; D is unresolved. The CDR3 runs 12 residues. CDR1 and CDR2 (germline): MNHEY, SVGAGI. Trimming stripped 6 bases from V and 6 bases from J, with 11 bases between. The CDR3 loop reads CASSGQGAEAFF. The DNA of the CDR3 is TGTGCCAGCAGCGGTCAAGGAGCTGAAGCTTTCTTT.

For the CDR3, the DNA is TGCAGCGCCCGAACCGGGACAGGGGTCTACGAGCAGTACTTC. Translating gives CSARTGTGVYEQYF. The genes are TRBV29-1 and TRBJ2-7; 10 nucleotides align to TRBD1. Germline loops: CDR1 SQVTM, CDR2 ANQGSEA. The ends lost 7 bases at V and 3 bases at J; junction bases unmatched: 9. CDR3 length: 14 residues.

This clone was counted a single time. The chain carries TRBV11-2 and TRBJ2-2, with a weak D call TRBD1 (5 bases). This CDR3 comprises 17 residues. Germline V gives CDR1 SGHAT, CDR2 FQNNGV. V was cut by 2 bases and J by 6 bases, with 19 bases left in between. CDR3 region: CASSLRPTVGRAGELFF. Here the CDR3 DNA reads TGTGCCAGCAGCTTACGTCCGACAGTAGGACGGGCCGGGGAGCTGTTTTTT.

The gene calls are TRBV6-6 and TRBJ2-7, with D maybe TRBD1 (5 bases). Trimming pared 7 bases from V and 2 bases from J, leaving 12 bases between. Germline V gene sequence: CDR1 MNHNY, CDR2 SVGAGI (reference sequence). The CDR3 is 13 amino acids. The CDR3, as DNA: TGTGCCAGCACCCGACAGCAGCCCTACGAGCAGTACTTC. It codes for CASTRQQPYEQYF.

The chain uses TRBV4-1 and TRBJ2-1, with 8 bases aligning to TRBD2. CDR3 length equals 13 residues. Trimming took 2 bases from V and 14 from J; bases not matched to a gene: 8. Germline V gives CDR1 MGHRA, CDR2 YSYEKL. This CDR3 is CASSQHRAGAEFF. The CDR3 DNA is TGCGCCAGCAGCCAACACCGAGCGGGAGCGGAGTTCTTC.

The rearrangement joins TRBV29-1 to TRBJ1-4; 10 bases agree with TRBD1. The germline V gene encodes CDR1 SQVTM and CDR2 ANQGSEA. The CDR3 runs to 16 residues. J was trimmed by 10 bases and V by 0 bases; bases with no gene match: 11. The CDR3 region is CSVEDKGTGAFGKLFF. In DNA, the CDR3 is TGCAGCGTTGAAGACAAAGGGACAGGGGCGTTTGGAAAACTGTTTTTT.

The chain is built from TRBV4-2 and TRBJ2-1; 7 positions match TRBD2. The V gene end was trimmed by 4 bases and the J gene end by 7 bases; junction bases not matched to a gene: 13. The CDR3 runs 16 residues. CDR1 and CDR2 (germline): LGHNA, YNFKEQ. The CDR3 protein is CASSRTTSSGENEQFF. DNA for the CDR3: TGTGCCAGCAGCCGCACGACTAGCAGCGGGGAGAATGAGCAGTTCTTC.

This sequence joins TRBV10-3 and TRBJ2-1, with 9 nucleotides matching TRBD1. V lost 5 bases, J lost 8 bases, and 4 bases stayed unmatched. CDR1 is ENHRY, CDR2 SYGVKD, per germline. CDR3 length: 13 amino acids. The CDR3 bases are TGTGCCATCAGTCACCGGACAGGGGATGAGCAGTTCTTC. Amino acids: CAISHRTGDEQFF.

The rearrangement uses TRBV28 and TRBJ1-3; tentatively, D is TRBD1 (6 bases). This CDR3 has 14 residues. V lost 3 bases and J lost 0, with 6 bases in between. Per the germline V gene, CDR1 is MDHEN and CDR2 is SYDVKM. As DNA, the CDR3 is TGTGCCAGCAGTTTCAGGGGCTCTGGAAACACCATATATTTT. Protein sequence: CASSFRGSGNTIYF.

The chain couples TRBV10-3 to TRBJ2-3, with TRBD1 as a possible D gene (5 bases). Trimming removed 6 bases at V and 6 bases at J, with 13 bases between. This CDR3 comprises 13 residues. Germline V lookup: CDR1 ENHRY, CDR2 SYGVKD. This CDR3 is CAIRGQPGDTQYF. CDR3 bases: TGTGCCATCAGGGGGCAGCCTGGGGATACGCAGTATTTT.

The chain uses TRBV27 and TRBJ2-1, with 11 nucleotides matching TRBD2. The CDR3 loop spans 17 amino acids. Germline CDR1 MNHEY, CDR2 SMNVEV (reference sequence). V dropped 3 bases and J dropped 4; count of bases not matched to a gene: 8. This CDR3 reads CASSLLSGRGYYNEQFF. The CDR3 DNA reads as TGTGCCAGCAGTTTGCTTAGCGGGAGGGGCTATTACAATGAGCAGTTCTTC.

This rearrangement joins TRBV21-1 to TRBJ2-5; the tabulated D call, TRBD2, remains unverified against the DNA. TRBV21-1 is flagged as a pseudogene. The CDR3 covers 18 residues. The CDR3 region is CASSKETKRRGKKETQYF. The CDR3, as DNA: TGTGCCAGCAGCAAAGAGACCAAGCGGAGGGGAAAGAAAGAGACCCAGTACTTC.

The chain has TRBV6-5 and TRBJ1-6; D is possibly TRBD1 (5 bases). The CDR3 is 13 amino acids. Germline CDR1 is MNHEY and CDR2 is SVGAGI. V was trimmed by 6 bases and J by 8 bases, leaving 11 bases between them. CDR3 DNA: TGTGCCAGCAGGGCCCCGGGGGATTCACCCCTCCACTTT. Protein sequence: CASRAPGDSPLHF.

The chain has TRBV21-1 and TRBJ1-2; TRBD1 is the table's D call and was not checked against the DNA. TRBV21-1 is noted as a pseudogene. The CDR3 loop spans 14 amino acids. The CDR3 region is CASSKKSGHYGYTF. The CDR3 region has the DNA TGTGCCAGCAGCAAAAAATCAGGGCACTATGGCTACACCTTC.

The chain employs TRBV5-8 and TRBJ2-5, with TRBD2 identical over 7 bases. The CDR3 contains 15 residues. After removal of 1 base from V and 2 bases from J, the junction contained 5 bases not matched to a gene. From germline, CDR1 is SGHTS and CDR2 YDEGEE. CDR3 nucleotides: TGTGCCAGCAGCTTGCGAGGGAGGGGTCAAGAGACCCAGTACTTC. Translated: CASSLRGRGQETQYF.

The V gene is TRBV5-4, the J gene TRBJ1-2, with D possibly matching TRBD1 (6 bases). This CDR3 spans 13 amino acids. Per germline, CDR1 SGHNT and CDR2 YYREEE (reference sequence). Trimming took off 4 bases at V and 5 bases at J, with 12 bases between the two ends. This chain's CDR3 is CASSRTVEYGYTF. The CDR3 DNA reads as TGTGCCAGCAGCCGGACAGTTGAGTATGGCTACACCTTC.

The chain combines TRBV24-1 with TRBJ2-5; 11 nucleotides line up with TRBD1. CDR1 KGHDR and CDR2 SFDVKD come from the germline V gene. Unmatched junction bases numbered 5, after V lost 1 base and J lost 5 bases. CDR3 size: 16 residues. The CDR3 DNA reads TGTGCCACCAGTGATTTTAGTGGGACAGGGGGGGAGACCCAGTACTTC. Protein: CATSDFSGTGGETQYF.

The gene calls are TRBV28 and TRBJ2-5; 7 bases agree with TRBD2. Germline assignment: CDR1 MDHEN and CDR2 SYDVKM. This CDR3 spans 11 amino acids. J was trimmed by 5 bases and V by 6 bases; bases with no gene match: 0. The CDR3 protein is CASSGRETQYF. CDR3 nucleotides: TGTGCCAGCAGCGGGAGGGAGACCCAGTACTTC. Drawing the rest from reference TRBV28 and TRBJ2-5, the complete variable domain is DVKVTQSSRYLVKRTGEKVFLECVQDMDHENMFWYRQDPGLGLRLIYFSYDVKMKEKGDIPEGYSVSREKKERFSLILESASTNQTSMYLCASSGRETQYFGPGTRLLVL.